The source of this TCR beta chain is a study of OX40 agonist ivuxolimab in advanced cancers. Study-wide results and limits: Expanded clones were, on average, more numerous among CD8+ T cells than CD4+. In the 0.1-3.0 mg/kg groups, partial responders showed among the lowest expansion.

Some clones are missing from TCRdb's copy, which holds only in-frame ones; the method was immunoSEQ multiplex PCR. The sample yields about 19,000 clones, 85% to 90% seen once. From germline, CDR1 is MNHEY and CDR2 SVGAGI. The ends were cut back, 8 bases at V and 8 bases at J, with 13 bases in the middle. The CDR3 spans 12 residues. In regard to this clone: Its antigen is unknown.

Patients were ruled out by autoimmune disease history or systemic immunosuppression. This receptor was taken from an adult with an advanced solid tumor such as melanoma, head and neck, liver or kidney cancer. This rearrangement joins TRBV6-5 to TRBJ2-4, with a tentative D call TRBD2 (5 bases). Sequenced here: CD4+ or CD8+ T cells sorted from blood, sampled in a trial of the OX40 agonist ivuxolimab. The CDR3 protein is CASGAVWDIQYF. In nucleotides, the CDR3 is TGTGCCAGCGGAGCGGTGTGGGACATTCAGTACTTC.